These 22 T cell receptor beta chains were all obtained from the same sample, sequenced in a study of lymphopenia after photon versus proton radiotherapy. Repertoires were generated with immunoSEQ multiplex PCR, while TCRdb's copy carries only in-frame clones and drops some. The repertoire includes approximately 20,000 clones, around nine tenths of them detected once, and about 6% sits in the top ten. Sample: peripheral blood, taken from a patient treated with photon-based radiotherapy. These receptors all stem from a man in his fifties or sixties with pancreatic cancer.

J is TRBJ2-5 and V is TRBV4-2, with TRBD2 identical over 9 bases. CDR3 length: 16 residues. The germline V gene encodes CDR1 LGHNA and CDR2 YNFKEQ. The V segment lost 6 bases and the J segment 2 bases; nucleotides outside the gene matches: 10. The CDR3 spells CASSLAGVGGQETQYF. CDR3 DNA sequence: TGTGCCAGCAGTTTAGCGGGGGTAGGGGGACAAGAGACCCAGTACTTC.

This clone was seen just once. CDR3 region: CASSIDLKGEKLFF. The CDR3 region has the DNA TGTGCCAGTAGTATAGACCTAAAGGGTGAAAAACTGTTTTTT. This sequence joins TRBV19 and TRBJ1-4; D call uncertain. The CDR3 is 14 residues long. Germline CDR1 is LNHDA and CDR2 is SQIVND (reference sequence). V was shortened by 0 bases and J by 7 bases, with 9 bases between the two germline ends.

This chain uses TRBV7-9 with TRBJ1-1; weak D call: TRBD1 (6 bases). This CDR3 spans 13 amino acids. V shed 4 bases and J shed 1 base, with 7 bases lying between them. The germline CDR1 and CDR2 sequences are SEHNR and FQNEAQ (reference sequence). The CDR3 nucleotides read TGTGCCAGCAGCTCCAGGGGGAACACTGAAGCTTTCTTT. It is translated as CASSSRGNTEAFF.

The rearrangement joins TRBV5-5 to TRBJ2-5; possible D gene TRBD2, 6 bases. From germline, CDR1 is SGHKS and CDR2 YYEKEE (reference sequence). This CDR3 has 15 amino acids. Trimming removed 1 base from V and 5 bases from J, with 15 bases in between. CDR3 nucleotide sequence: TGTGCCAGCAGCTTGTCCCGGTCCCGGGGGGAGACCCAGTACTTC. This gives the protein CASSLSRSRGETQYF.

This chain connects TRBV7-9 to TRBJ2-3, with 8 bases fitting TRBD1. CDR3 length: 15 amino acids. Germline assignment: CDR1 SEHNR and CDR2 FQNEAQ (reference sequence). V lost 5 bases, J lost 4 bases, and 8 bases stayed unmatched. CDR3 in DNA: TGTGCCAGCAGCCTAAATGGACAGGGCGCAGATACGCAGTATTTT. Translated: CASSLNGQGADTQYF.

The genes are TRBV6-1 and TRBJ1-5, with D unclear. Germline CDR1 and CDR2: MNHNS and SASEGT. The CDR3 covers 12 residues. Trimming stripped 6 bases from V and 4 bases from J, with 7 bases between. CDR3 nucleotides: TGTGCCAGCAGCAGGTGGAATCAGCCCCAGCATTTT. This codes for CASSRWNQPQHF.

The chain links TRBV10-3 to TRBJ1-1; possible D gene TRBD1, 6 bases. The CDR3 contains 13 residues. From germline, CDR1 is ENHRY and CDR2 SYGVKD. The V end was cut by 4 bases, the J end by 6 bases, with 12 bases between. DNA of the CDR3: TGTGCCATCAGTGGGGGGCAGGGCGCTGAAGCTTTCTTT. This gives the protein CAISGGQGAEAFF.

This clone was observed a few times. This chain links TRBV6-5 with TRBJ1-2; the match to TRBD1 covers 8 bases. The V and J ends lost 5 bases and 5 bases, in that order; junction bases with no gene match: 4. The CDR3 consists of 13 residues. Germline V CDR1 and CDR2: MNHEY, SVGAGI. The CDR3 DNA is TGTGCCAGCAGTGGGACAGGACTTTATGGCTACACCTTC. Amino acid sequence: CASSGTGLYGYTF.

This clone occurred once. This chain's CDR3 is CASSPYDQPQHF. CDR3 nucleotides: TGTGCCAGCTCACCGTACGATCAGCCCCAGCATTTT. This rearrangement joins TRBV18 to TRBJ1-5; D unresolved. Germline assignment: CDR1 KGHSH and CDR2 LQKENI. Trimming cost V 3 bases and J 5 bases, with 5 bases left between them. The CDR3 extends over 12 amino acids.

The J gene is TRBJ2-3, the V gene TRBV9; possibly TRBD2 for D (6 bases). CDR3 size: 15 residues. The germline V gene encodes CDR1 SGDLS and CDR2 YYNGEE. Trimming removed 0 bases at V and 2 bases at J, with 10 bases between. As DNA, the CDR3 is TGTGCCAGCAGCGTAGGCGGGGTGATCACAGATACGCAGTATTTT. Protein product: CASSVGGVITDTQYF. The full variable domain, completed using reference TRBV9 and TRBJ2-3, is DSGVTQTPKHLITATGQRVTLRCSPRSGDLSVYWYQQSLDQGLQFLIQYYNGEERAKGNILERFSAQQFPDLHSELNLSSLELGDSALYFCASSVGGVITDTQYFGPGTRLTVL.

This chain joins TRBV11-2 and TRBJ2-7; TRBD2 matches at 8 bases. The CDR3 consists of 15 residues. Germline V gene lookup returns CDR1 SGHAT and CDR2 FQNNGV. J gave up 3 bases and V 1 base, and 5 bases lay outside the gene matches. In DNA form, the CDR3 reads TGTGCCAGCAGCTTAGGTTTCGGGGGGGACTACGAGCAGTACTTC. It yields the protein CASSLGFGGDYEQYF.

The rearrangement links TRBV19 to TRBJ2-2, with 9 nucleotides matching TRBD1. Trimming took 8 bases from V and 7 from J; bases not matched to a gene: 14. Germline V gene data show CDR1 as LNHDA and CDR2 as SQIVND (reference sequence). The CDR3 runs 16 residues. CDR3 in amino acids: CASREYGTGLNGELFF. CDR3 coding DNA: TGTGCCAGTCGTGAATACGGGACAGGGCTTAACGGGGAGCTGTTTTTT.

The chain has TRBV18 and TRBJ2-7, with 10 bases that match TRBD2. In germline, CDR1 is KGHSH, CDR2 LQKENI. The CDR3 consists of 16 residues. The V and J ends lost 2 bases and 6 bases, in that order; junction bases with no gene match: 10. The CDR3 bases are TGTGCCAGCTCACCAAAGCAAGCGGGGGGGCCATCCGAGCAGTACTTC. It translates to CASSPKQAGGPSEQYF. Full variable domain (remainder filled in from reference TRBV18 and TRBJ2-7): NAGVMQNPRHLVRRRGQEARLRCSPMKGHSHVYWYRQLPEEGLKFMVYLQKENIIDESGMPKERFSAEFPKEGPSILRIQQVVRGDSAAYFCASSPKQAGGPSEQYFGPGTRLTVT.

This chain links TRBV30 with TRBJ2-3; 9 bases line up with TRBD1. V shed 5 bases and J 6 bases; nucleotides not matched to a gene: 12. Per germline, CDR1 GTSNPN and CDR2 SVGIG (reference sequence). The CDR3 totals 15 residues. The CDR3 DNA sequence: TGTGCCTGGTCCCGGGACAGGGCGACCAGGGATACGCAGTATTTT. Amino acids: CAWSRDRATRDTQYF.

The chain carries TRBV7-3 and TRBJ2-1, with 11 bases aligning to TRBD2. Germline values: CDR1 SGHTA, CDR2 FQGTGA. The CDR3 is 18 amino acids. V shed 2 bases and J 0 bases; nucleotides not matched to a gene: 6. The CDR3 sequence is CASSLELAGVSSYNEQFF. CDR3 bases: TGTGCCAGCAGCTTAGAACTAGCGGGGGTGAGCTCCTACAATGAGCAGTTCTTC.

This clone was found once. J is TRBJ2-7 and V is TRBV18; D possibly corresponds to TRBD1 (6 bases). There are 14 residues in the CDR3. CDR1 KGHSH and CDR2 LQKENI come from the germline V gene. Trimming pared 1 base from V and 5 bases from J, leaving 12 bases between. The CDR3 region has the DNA TGTGCCAGCTCACCACGAGGCCAGGGGAACGAGCAGTACTTC. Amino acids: CASSPRGQGNEQYF.

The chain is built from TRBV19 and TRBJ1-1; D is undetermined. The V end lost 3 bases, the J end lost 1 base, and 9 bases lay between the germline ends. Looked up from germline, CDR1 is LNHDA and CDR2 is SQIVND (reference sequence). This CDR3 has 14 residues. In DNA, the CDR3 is TGTGCCAGTAGTATCAAGGAGAGGAACACTGAAGCTTTCTTT. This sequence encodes CASSIKERNTEAFF. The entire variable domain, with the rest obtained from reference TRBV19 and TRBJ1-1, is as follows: DGGITQSPKYLFRKEGQNVTLSCEQNLNHDAMYWYRQDPGQGLRLIYYSQIVNDFQKGDIAEGYSVSREKKESFPLTVTSAQKNPTAFYLCASSIKERNTEAFFGQGTRLTVV.

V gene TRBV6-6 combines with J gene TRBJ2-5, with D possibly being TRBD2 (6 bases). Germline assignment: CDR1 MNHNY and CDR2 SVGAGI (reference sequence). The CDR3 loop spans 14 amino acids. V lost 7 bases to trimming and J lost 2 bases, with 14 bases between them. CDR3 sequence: CASTSFGGQETQYF. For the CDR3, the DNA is TGTGCCAGCACTTCCTTCGGAGGGCAAGAGACCCAGTACTTC.

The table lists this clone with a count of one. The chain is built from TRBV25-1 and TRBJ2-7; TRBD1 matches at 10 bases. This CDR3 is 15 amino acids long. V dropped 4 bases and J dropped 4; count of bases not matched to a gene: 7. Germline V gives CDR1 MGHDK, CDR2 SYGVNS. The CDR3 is CASSAPGQGSYEQYF. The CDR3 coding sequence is TGTGCCAGCAGTGCACCGGGACAGGGGTCTTACGAGCAGTACTTC.

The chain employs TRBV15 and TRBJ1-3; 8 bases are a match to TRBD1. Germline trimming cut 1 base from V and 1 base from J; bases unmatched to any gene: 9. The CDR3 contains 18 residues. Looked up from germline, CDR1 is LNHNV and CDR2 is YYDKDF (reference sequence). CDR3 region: CATSRGTGQGGSGNTIYF. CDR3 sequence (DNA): TGTGCCACCAGCAGAGGAACAGGACAGGGTGGATCTGGAAACACCATATATTTT. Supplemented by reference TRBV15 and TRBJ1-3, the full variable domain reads DAMVIQNPRYQVTQFGKPVTLSCSQTLNHNVMYWYQQKSSQAPKLLFHYYDKDFNNEADTPDNFQSRRPNTSFCFLDIRSPGLGDTAMYLCATSRGTGQGGSGNTIYFGEGSWLTVV.

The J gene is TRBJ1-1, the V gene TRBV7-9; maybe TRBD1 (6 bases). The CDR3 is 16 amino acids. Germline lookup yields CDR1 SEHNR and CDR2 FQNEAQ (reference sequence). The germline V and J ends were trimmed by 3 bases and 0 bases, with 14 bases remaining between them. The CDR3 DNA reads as TGTGCCAGCAGCTTGGGGGCTTCCCCGATGAACACTGAAGCTTTCTTT. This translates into CASSLGASPMNTEAFF.

The CDR3 region has the DNA TGTGCCAGCAGTGAGGACAGGGTTGGCAATCAGCCCCAGCATTTT. Its protein product is CASSEDRVGNQPQHF. This chain uses TRBV2 with TRBJ1-5, with 8 nucleotides matching TRBD1. Germline CDR1 and CDR2: SNHLY and FYNNEI. After removal of 3 bases from V and 2 bases from J, the junction contained 3 bases not matched to a gene. The CDR3 consists of 15 residues. Full variable domain (rest looked up from reference TRBV2 and TRBJ1-5): EPEVTQTPSHQVTQMGQEVILRCVPISNHLYFYWYRQILGQKVEFLVSFYNNEISEKSEIFDDQFSVERPDGSNFTLKIRSTKLEDSAMYFCASSEDRVGNQPQHFGDGTRLSIL.